This section outlines one TCR beta chain sequence together with its context. Its specific antigen is unknown. No base-level quality is on record; no much larger clone is a single base apart. The intended sense of this specimen's time point label: newly diagnosed GD, antithyroid drugs for less than 3 months. RNA was extracted from PBMCs in TRIzol for both TCR sequencing and RNA sequencing. The diagnosis of Graves' disease followed American Thyroid Association guidelines. Patients were recruited from an endocrinology department in Xi'an, China. Each patient gave about 9.1 milliliters of peripheral blood, collected in an EDTA anticoagulant tube. Ficoll Paque Plus density gradient separation was used to isolate PBMCs, and no additional T cell sorting was done. An Agilent 2100 Bioanalyzer and agarose gel were used to assess RNA quality, and a NanoDrop 2000 was used to measure RNA concentration. The method was multiplex PCR. The listed sequencing device is Illumina HiSeq 4000. TCR beta libraries were built with iRepertoire HTBI primers and Arm-PCR amplification of CDR3 regions. PCR products were gel purified before sequencing. The original pipeline was this. Across samples, about 63 TRBV and around 15 TRBJ segments were identified and used for gene usage analysis of CDR3 amino acid clonotypes. COPE and FqMerger were used to merge filtered high-quality paired reads into contigs. BLAST was used to align contigs to the IMGT TRBV, TRBD and TRBJ reference genes, and CDR3 was defined following IMGT. Any clonotype with a frequency above 0.1% was counted as a highly expanded clone. Shannon entropy served as the measure of repertoire diversity, while the Gini coefficient captured V-J evenness. A clonotype found in more than one individual was treated as public. TCRdb handled the public reads itself, with Q25 trimming in fastp and clone calling in MiXCR, and kept productive beta chains. When rows share a CDR3 protein, they turn into one entry using the most common DNA and genes. The V and J calls come from TCRdb's annotation, not from the publication. The sample table holds roughly 500,000 distinct CDR3 sequences, of which about 13% were seen once. Clones ranked in the top ten supply roughly 9.7% of the sample.

The sample comes from a study of regulatory T cells in long-lasting Graves disease (dated by TCRdb to about 2021). For the study in its entirety: In the newly diagnosed Graves' disease group, patients had been taking antithyroid drugs for less than 3 months. Peripheral blood TCR sequencing and RNA sequencing compared persistent Graves' disease patients with newly diagnosed Graves' disease patients. The study was registered as a clinical trial and conducted in China. A total of 35 or so samples were covered by TCR sequencing, comprising approximately 13 persistent and roughly 20 newly diagnosed Graves' disease patients.

Broad study findings and their caveats: Sequencing and analysis were restricted to the TCR beta chain. A larger number of public clonotypes was shared among persistent patients (over 2,500) than among newly diagnosed patients (approximately 1,000). The small sample size was acknowledged by the authors as a limitation that may reduce accuracy. Only peripheral blood was studied, because thyroid tissue, the primary lesion, was inaccessible. Compared with newly diagnosed patients, patients with persistent Graves' disease had lower TCR Shannon entropy and fewer highly expanded clones, which suggests clonal expansion. Preferential use of TRBV28, TRBJ1-2 and TRBJ2-5 was observed in persistent disease, whereas TRBV20-1 and TRBJ2-1 were favored in newly diagnosed disease.

The CDR3 sequence holds 15 residues, the cysteine and phenylalanine included. The DNA shown is the 45-base CDR3, in frame from base 1. Trimming removed 6 bases from V and 7 bases from J; the gene matches leave 17 bases unexplained. According to the germline V gene (reference sequence), CDR1 reads DFQATT and CDR2 reads SNEGSKA. This same sample was also taken into another study, of T cells in Graves' hyperthyroidism and ophthalmopathy. The second study also describes: Graves' hyperthyroidism was defined as stable when no progression to ophthalmopathy occurred over 18 months of follow-up. Hyperthyroidism patients were newly diagnosed, with disease duration under 2 months, and aged 18 to 65 years. Exclusion was applied to patients with uncontrolled infections, other autoimmune diseases, pregnancy or lactation. Diagnoses were based on clinical symptoms, serum thyroxine and TRAb, thyroid ultrasound and orbital computed tomography. The TCR CDR3 was subjected to a first round of RT-PCR using the HTBI primer set and the Qiagen OneStep RT-PCR kit. Most expanded thyroid clonotypes (frequency above 0.001) were also detected in blood, a finding suggesting that blood repertoires may reflect thyroid immune responses. A 13 V-J signature model separated ophthalmopathy from stable hyperthyroidism, with roughly 88% sensitivity and 81.08% specificity in cross-validation and 80%/75% in testing. During validation, the model predicted progression to ophthalmopathy a median of around 7 months ahead of onset, with approximately 71% sensitivity and 72.22% specificity. A discovery cohort of roughly 100 patients, approximately 45 with Graves' ophthalmopathy and about 60 with stable Graves' hyperthyroidism, was used to find distinguishing TCR V-J signatures. Prospective prediction of ophthalmopathy was tested in an independent validation cohort consisting of some 20 hyperthyroidism patients and 15 to 17 patients who later progressed to ophthalmopathy. The roughly 99 discovery patients were divided at random into training and test sets in a 7:3 ratio. Thyroid tissue and blood T-cell repertoires from about six Graves' hyperthyroidism patients were also compared in the study. Following sampling, methimazole starting at 30 mg daily was given to hyperthyroidism patients, and high-dose intravenous methylprednisolone was given to ophthalmopathy patients. A second multiplex PCR round built the libraries, followed by size selection and purification. Libraries were sequenced paired-end with 100 bp reads on an Illumina HiSeq2000. Raw data were processed with SOAPnuke, discarding reads with adapters, uncalled bases, mean Phred below 15, or no exact constant-primer or identifier match. COPE v1.2.5 was used to merge high-quality paired reads, and clonotypes were defined as unique nucleotide sequences. MiTCR v1.1 was used to align the clonotypes against IMGT TRBV, TRBD and TRBJ reference segments. The analysis included only V-J combinations with a frequency above 0.0001, which together covered 99% to 99.2% of the repertoires. A TCS score was defined as the ratio of F50 (clonal expansion) to E x V (chaos), with BLOSUM62-based TCRdist applied between CDR3 peptides within each V-J. Welch's t-statistics and random forest reduced around 510 V-J features to 13, which were used in a naive Bayes classifier (R e1071). No statistical method was used to fix the sample size in advance, and group allocation was not hidden from the investigators. The paper reports TCR Vbeta CDR3 sequencing of 130 to 150 peripheral blood samples: around 41 ophthalmopathy, fewer than 80 hyperthyroidism and 17 progressor patients.

Material: peripheral blood mononuclear cells (PBMCs), obtained at new diagnosis, from a patient treated with antithyroid drugs. Here the chain combines TRBV20-1 and TRBJ2-7, with 8 junctional bases fitting TRBD1. This clonotype was obtained from a man younger than 45 with Graves disease. Donor details come from another sample of the same person, matched by shared clones. CDR3 reads: CSAPHTGTGPGEQYF. The DNA sequence is TGCAGTGCCCCACACACCGGGACAGGCCCGGGGGAGCAGTACTTC.